Listed below are T cell receptor beta chains from one sample, sequenced in a study of blood T cell repertoires in COVID-19. The data were produced by immunoSEQ multiplex PCR, yet TCRdb's version contains in-frame clones alone and is incomplete. The sample consists of 200,000 to 250,000 clones, approximately 80% of them appearing once. The specimen was PBMCs or T cells enriched from blood (not recorded which). The receptor set was obtained from a man aged 60 to 69 who had recovered from COVID-19. CDR3s include the opening cysteine and the closing phenylalanine or tryptophan. D genes are given only for firm matches. Clone size appears in some rows only: once, few, many, or a class for an expanded clone.

D | J | size | V | length | CDR3 | DNA
TRBD1 | TRBJ1-4 | NA | TRBV7-9 | 15 | CASSSLTGPNEKLFF | TGTGCCAGCAGCTCCCTGACAGGGCCGAATGAAAAACTGTTTTTT
NA | TRBJ2-7 | NA | TRBV9 | 15 | CASSVDGGRGIEQYF | TGTGCCAGCAGCGTAGATGGTGGGCGGGGAATCGAGCAGTACTTC
TRBD2 | TRBJ2-5 | NA | TRBV5-8 | 15 | CASNQLAGGQETQYF | TGTGCCAGTAATCAACTAGCGGGGGGGCAAGAGACCCAGTACTTC
TRBD1 | TRBJ1-2 | NA | TRBV29-1 | 14 | CSVDQQGSNYGYTF | TGCAGCGTTGACCAACAGGGGTCCAACTATGGCTACACCTTC
NA | TRBJ2-1 | NA | TRBV29-1 | 15 | CSVVGYQGWGNEQFF | TGCAGCGTCGTCGGTTACCAGGGGTGGGGGAATGAGCAGTTCTTC
TRBD1 | TRBJ1-2 | NA | TRBV18 | 14 | CASSPQGAGYGYTF | TGTGCCAGCTCACCACAGGGGGCCGGCTATGGCTACACCTTC
TRBD1 | TRBJ1-5 | few | TRBV19 | 15 | CASSPTGGSGQPQHF | TGTGCCAGTAGTCCGACAGGGGGCTCGGGTCAGCCCCAGCATTTT
NA | TRBJ2-1 | NA | TRBV24-1 | 13 | CATSKDSHNEQFF | TGTGCCACGAGTAAGGACAGCCACAATGAGCAGTTCTTC
NA | TRBJ1-2 | NA | TRBV5-3 | 15 | CARSLAGVTNYGYTF | TGTGCCAGAAGCTTGGCGGGGGTAACTAACTATGGCTACACCTTC
NA | TRBJ1-2 | NA | TRBV5-8 | 17 | CASSLGLTRPSNYGYTF | TGTGCCAGCAGCTTGGGTTTGACAAGGCCTTCTAACTATGGCTACACCTTC
TRBD1 | TRBJ2-2 | NA | TRBV5-8 | 16 | CASSLDGTEITGELFF | TGTGCCAGCAGCTTGGACGGGACAGAGATTACCGGGGAGCTGTTTTTT
TRBD2 | TRBJ2-5 | NA | TRBV7-8 | 13 | CASSAGGVWAQYF | TGTGCCAGCAGCGCGGGGGGGGTGTGGGCCCAGTACTTC
TRBD1 | TRBJ2-1 | NA | TRBV24-1 | 15 | CATSDWDRGRNEQFF | TGTGCCACCAGTGATTGGGACAGGGGTCGCAATGAGCAGTTCTTC
TRBD2 | TRBJ2-2 | few | TRBV29-1 | 15 | CSVMTSGVDTGELFF | TGCAGCGTCATGACTAGCGGGGTAGACACCGGGGAGCTGTTTTTT
NA | TRBJ2-5 | few | TRBV18 | 12 | CASSPSRETQYF | TGTGCCAGCTCACCCTCGAGGGAGACCCAGTACTTC
NA | TRBJ2-3 | NA | TRBV2 | 12 | CASRGSTDTQYF | TGTGCCAGCCGGGGGTCCACAGATACGCAGTATTTT
NA | TRBJ2-1 | NA | TRBV7-9 | 12 | CASSLTGNEQFF | TGTGCCAGCAGCCTCACAGGGAATGAGCAGTTCTTC
NA | TRBJ1-3 | NA | TRBV14 | 15 | CASSQQISSGNTIYF | TGTGCCAGCAGCCAACAGATAAGCTCTGGAAACACCATATATTTT
TRBD1 | TRBJ1-5 | NA | TRBV12-5 | 14 | CASGRDRGNQPQHF | TGTGCTAGTGGCCGTGACAGGGGCAATCAGCCCCAGCATTTT
TRBD1 | TRBJ1-1 | NA | TRBV7-2 | 14 | CASTLTGNTAEAFF | TGTGCCAGCACCCTGACAGGGAACACGGCTGAAGCTTTCTTT
TRBD2 | TRBJ2-3 | NA | TRBV7-3 | 15 | CASSLTEGTTDTQYF | TGTGCCAGCAGCTTAACGGAAGGGACTACTGATACGCAGTATTTT
TRBD2 | TRBJ2-7 | NA | TRBV3-1/TRBV3-2 | 13 | CASSPLAGYEQYF | TGTGCCAGCAGCCCCCTAGCGGGTTACGAGCAGTACTTC
NA | TRBJ1-1 | once | TRBV7-2 | 14 | CASSLDRVNTEAFF | TGTGCCAGCAGCTTAGACAGGGTGAACACTGAAGCTTTCTTT
TRBD1 | TRBJ2-7 | once | TRBV10-3 | 14 | CAISGGRTGHEQYF | TGTGCCATCAGCGGGGGACGGACAGGGCACGAGCAGTACTTC
NA | TRBJ1-2 | NA | TRBV27 | 15 | CASSLSQGLVYGYTF | TGTGCCAGCAGTTTATCGCAGGGGCTCGTCTATGGCTACACCTTC
TRBD1 | TRBJ2-7 | NA | TRBV20-1 | 11 | CSARDRVEQYF | TGCAGTGCTAGGGACAGGGTCGAGCAGTACTTC
NA | TRBJ1-1 | NA | TRBV11-2 | 11 | CASSFREAAFF | TGTGCCAGCAGCTTTAGAGAGGCAGCTTTCTTT
NA | TRBJ2-3 | NA | TRBV12-3/TRBV12-4 | 12 | CATGPGGDTQYF | TGTGCCACCGGGCCCGGGGGAGATACGCAGTATTTT
TRBD1 | TRBJ1-6 | NA | TRBV19 | 15 | CASTRSGQPNSPLHF | TGTGCCAGTACCCGGTCGGGACAGCCTAATTCACCCCTCCACTTT
NA | TRBJ2-1 | once | TRBV5-8 | 18 | CASSRTGATGEANNEQFF | TGTGCCAGCAGCCGCACCGGGGCGACAGGAGAAGCTAACAATGAGCAGTTCTTC
TRBD1 | TRBJ1-4 | few | TRBV19 | 13 | CASSTGTGANLFF | TGTGCCAGTAGTACCGGGACAGGGGCTAACCTGTTTTTT
TRBD1 | TRBJ1-1 | NA | TRBV30 | 15 | CAWSVLTGGNTEAFF | TGTGCCTGGAGTGTACTGACAGGGGGAAACACTGAAGCTTTCTTT
TRBD1 | TRBJ1-1 | NA | TRBV4-2 | 15 | CASSPGQGGLTEAFF | TGTGCCAGCAGCCCGGGACAGGGGGGTCTCACTGAAGCTTTCTTT
NA | TRBJ2-2 | NA | TRBV5-8 | 14 | CASSALQGAGELFF | TGTGCCAGCAGCGCCTTACAGGGAGCCGGGGAGCTGTTTTTT
NA | TRBJ1-2 | once | TRBV19 | 13 | CASLGESNYGYTF | TGTGCCAGCTTGGGAGAGAGTAACTATGGCTACACCTTC
TRBD2 | TRBJ2-1 | NA | TRBV4-3 | 13 | CASSQDQGGEQFF | TGCGCCAGCAGCCAAGATCAGGGAGGGGAGCAGTTCTTC
TRBD1 | TRBJ1-3 | NA | TRBV5-1 | 16 | CASSLQGMQSGNTIYF | TGCGCCAGCAGCTTACAGGGGATGCAGTCTGGAAACACCATATATTTT
NA | TRBJ2-3 | NA | TRBV7-2 | 12 | CASRYMTDTQYF | TGTGCCAGCAGATACATGACAGATACGCAGTATTTT
NA | TRBJ1-5 | NA | TRBV4-1 | 14 | CASSQGQGHQPQHF | TGCGCCAGCAGCCAAGGGCAGGGCCACCAGCCCCAGCATTTT
NA | TRBJ1-3 | NA | TRBV29-1 | 11 | CSVVGGNTIYF | TGCAGCGTTGTGGGCGGAAACACCATATATTTT
TRBD2 | TRBJ2-3 | NA | TRBV11-1 | 16 | CASSRTSGGAGDTQYF | TGTGCCAGCAGTCGGACTAGCGGGGGGGCGGGAGATACGCAGTATTTT
NA | TRBJ2-7 | NA | TRBV6-5 | 14 | CASSYRGIGYEQYF | TGTGCCAGCAGTTACAGGGGTATCGGCTACGAGCAGTACTTC
TRBD1 | TRBJ2-3 | NA | TRBV19 | 13 | CASTTGSTDTQYF | TGTGCCAGTACGACAGGGAGCACAGATACGCAGTATTTT
TRBD1 | TRBJ2-7 | NA | TRBV4-2 | 15 | CASSPTDRGIDEQYF | TGTGCCAGCAGCCCTACGGACAGGGGGATCGACGAGCAGTACTTC
TRBD1 | TRBJ1-2 | NA | TRBV28 | 14 | CASSFVDRVVGYTF | TGTGCCAGCAGTTTTGTCGACAGGGTGGTTGGCTACACCTTC
NA | TRBJ2-7 | NA | TRBV29-1 | 11 | CSGGTVYEQYF | TGCAGCGGCGGGACGGTCTACGAGCAGTACTTC
TRBD1 | TRBJ1-5 | NA | TRBV5-8 | 17 | CASSVGQVSYSNQPQHF | TGTGCCAGCAGCGTGGGACAGGTTAGTTATAGCAATCAGCCCCAGCATTTT
NA | TRBJ2-4 | once | TRBV6-2/TRBV6-3 | 16 | CASSYLARGVTNIQYF | TGTGCCAGCAGTTACCTAGCCAGGGGGGTGACTAACATTCAGTACTTC
TRBD1 | TRBJ1-2 | few | TRBV19 | 13 | CASTGTGLRGYTF | TGTGCCAGTACCGGGACAGGGTTAAGGGGCTACACCTTC
NA | TRBJ2-2 | NA | TRBV6-5 | 14 | CASSALRQPRELFF | TGTGCCAGCAGCGCCCTTAGACAGCCTAGGGAGCTGTTTTTT
TRBD1 | TRBJ2-3 | NA | TRBV5-1 | 16 | CASSLEPGQGLYTQYF | TGCGCCAGCAGCCTAGAACCGGGACAGGGATTGTATACGCAGTATTTT